The TCR beta chain described here comes from a study of Ad26.COV2.S vaccination and SARS-CoV-2 variants. In the case of this clone: Its antigen is not identified.

CDR3 size: 15 residues. The germline gives CDR1 SGDLS, CDR2 YYNGEE. With 3 bases clipped from V and 8 bases from J, the junction kept 5 bases outside the gene matches. Regarding treatment: over 15 received Ad26.COV2.S at low or high dose, single or two shots; about 5 received placebo; per-sample allocation not given. Collection of the samples took place on day 63 after the first injection of vaccine or placebo. Sequenced by immunoSEQ multiplex PCR; TCRdb stores in-frame clones only, minus some. The profile shows 300,000 to 350,000 clones, 75% to 90% of them singletons. Findings and caveats of the study: Recipients given vaccine exceeded placebo recipients in spike-specific TCR breadth.

The source of this sequence is a person between 18 and 65 years old who received the Ad26.COV2.S COVID-19 vaccine or a placebo. This specimen was peripheral blood, taken in a trial of Ad26.COV2.S vaccine versus placebo. This chain joins TRBV9 and TRBJ2-1; 13 bases align to TRBD2. DNA of the CDR3: TGTGCCAGCAGCGCCACTAGCGGGGGGGCCGATGAGCAGTTCTTC. This gives the protein CASSATSGGADEQFF.